This entry concerns a single TCR beta chain. Its cognate antigen is unknown. CD4+CD25+CD127- Tregs, CD4+CD25- non-Tregs, CD4 and CD8 cells were sorted. This sample is drawn from a study of Tregs in tolerant kidney transplant recipients. Study-wide results and caveats: In tolerant patients, donor-specific Tregs outgrew total Tregs, suggesting antigen-driven expansion. Biological reproducibility was not directly addressed, but technical replication error appeared minimal.

Germline trimming cut 4 bases from V and 8 bases from J; bases unmatched to any gene: 7. The CDR3 spans 15 residues. Germline lookup yields CDR1 MNHEY and CDR2 SVGAGI. TCRdb keeps only in-frame clones here, not all; method: immunoSEQ multiplex PCR. Of nearly 95,000 clones in the sample, 93% are singletons; the top ten hold about 0.45%. The chain uses TRBV6-5 and TRBJ1-6, with TRBD1 matching 8 bases. The TCR was taken from a human donor who received a combined kidney and bone marrow transplant. The specimen comprised CD4+ T cells from blood, sampled before the transplant. The CDR3 nucleotides read TGTGCCAGCAGTTCTGAAAGGACAGGGCATTCACCCCTCCACTTT. As protein: CASSSERTGHSPLHF.